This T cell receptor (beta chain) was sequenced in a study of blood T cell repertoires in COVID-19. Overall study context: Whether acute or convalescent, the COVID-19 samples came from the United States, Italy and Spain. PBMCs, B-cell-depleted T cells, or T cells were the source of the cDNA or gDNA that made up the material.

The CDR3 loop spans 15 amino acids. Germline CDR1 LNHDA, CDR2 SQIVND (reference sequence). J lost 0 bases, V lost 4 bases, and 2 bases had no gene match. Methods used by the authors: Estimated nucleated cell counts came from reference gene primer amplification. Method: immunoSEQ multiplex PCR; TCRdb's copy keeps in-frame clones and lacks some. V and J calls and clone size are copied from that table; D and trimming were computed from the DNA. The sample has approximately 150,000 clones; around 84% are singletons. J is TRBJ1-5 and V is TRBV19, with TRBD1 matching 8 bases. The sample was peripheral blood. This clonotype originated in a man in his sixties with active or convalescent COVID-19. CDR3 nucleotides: TGTGCCAGTAGTAGACAGGGGAATAGCAATCAGCCCCAGCATTTT. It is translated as CASSRQGNSNQPQHF.